Detailed here is one TCR beta chain. This entry is derived from a study of spatial heterogeneity in lung cancer. The study tagged each TCR cDNA molecule with a unique molecular identifier. TCRdb called the 5' RACE reads again in MiXCR, with one record for every CDR3 protein. The data hold about 92,000 distinct CDR3 sequences, with approximately 12% observed a single time. Stated time point: sample taken at primary tumor resection. Frozen PBMC, nontumor lung or tumor provided whole RNA, which was sequenced unsorted. This sequence was found in a male donor with early-stage non-small cell lung cancer. Sequencing used PBMCs, obtained at surgery.

Here the CDR3 DNA reads TGTGCCAGCAGTTTGGGCGGGGAGAACTATGGCTACACCTTC. This translates into CASSLGGENYGYTF. The chain links TRBV7-9 to TRBJ1-2, with D uncertain. V gave up 6 bases and J gave up 2 bases, with 13 bases separating them. Germline lookup yields CDR1 SEHNR and CDR2 FQNEAQ (reference sequence). The CDR3 is 14 amino acids.